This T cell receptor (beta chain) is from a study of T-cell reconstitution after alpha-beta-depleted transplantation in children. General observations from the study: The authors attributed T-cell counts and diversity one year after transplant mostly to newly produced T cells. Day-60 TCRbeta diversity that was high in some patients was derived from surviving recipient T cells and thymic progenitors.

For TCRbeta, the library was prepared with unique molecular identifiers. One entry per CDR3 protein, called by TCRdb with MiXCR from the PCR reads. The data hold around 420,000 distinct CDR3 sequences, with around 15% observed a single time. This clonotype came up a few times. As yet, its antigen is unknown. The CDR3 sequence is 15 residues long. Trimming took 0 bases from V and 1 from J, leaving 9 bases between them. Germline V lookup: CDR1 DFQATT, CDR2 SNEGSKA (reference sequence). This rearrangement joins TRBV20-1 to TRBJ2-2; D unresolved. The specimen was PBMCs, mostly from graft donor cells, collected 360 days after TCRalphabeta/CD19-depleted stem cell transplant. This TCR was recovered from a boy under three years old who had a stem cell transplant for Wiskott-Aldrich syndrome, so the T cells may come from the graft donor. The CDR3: CSARDVGVNTGELFF. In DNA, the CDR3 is TGCAGTGCTAGAGATGTAGGCGTGAACACCGGGGAGCTGTTTTTT.